A selection of T cell receptor beta chains follows, all from one sample in a study of CD8 T cells in Susac syndrome. From the immunoSEQ multiplex PCR reads, TCRdb called clonotypes with MiXCR, one entry per CDR3 protein. Here the sample spans about 300,000 distinct CDR3 sequences, about 90% being singletons. Sequencing was carried out using CD4+ T cells from PBMCs. The receptors originated from a human donor with multiple sclerosis. Each CDR3 is given with its conserved first and last residue. D genes are given only for firm matches. Clone size is shown for a subset of rows, as once, few, many or a class of expanded clone.

CDR3aa | CDR3nt | d_gene | j_gene | abundance | v_gene
CSASRQGHEQYF | TGCAGTGCTAGCAGACAGGGGCACGAGCAGTACTTC | TRBD1 | TRBJ2-7 | NA | TRBV20-1
CASSGGTGAPKRDEQYF | TGTGCCAGTAGCGGAGGGACAGGGGCCCCGAAGCGGGACGAGCAGTACTTC | TRBD1 | TRBJ2-7 | NA | TRBV19
CASSFRGRGTGELFF | TGTGCCAGCAGCTTTCGTGGGCGGGGGACCGGGGAGCTGTTTTTT | TRBD2 | TRBJ2-2 | NA | TRBV5-6
CASRGLLPGAEAFF | TGTGCCAGCAGGGGACTTTTACCAGGGGCTGAAGCTTTCTTT | NA | TRBJ1-1 | NA | TRBV27
CASRRDQNIQYF | TGTGCCAGTAGACGGGACCAAAACATTCAGTACTTC | NA | TRBJ2-4 | NA | TRBV19
CASRLHPLNTEAFF | TGTGCCAGCAGACTACATCCGCTGAACACTGAAGCTTTCTTT | NA | TRBJ1-1 | NA | TRBV6-1
CAWSRVNTEAFF | TGTGCCTGGAGTCGGGTGAACACTGAAGCTTTCTTT | NA | TRBJ1-1 | NA | TRBV30
CSATRVVTEAFF | TGCAGTGCTACCAGGGTAGTCACTGAAGCTTTCTTT | NA | TRBJ1-1 | NA | TRBV20-1
CASSPALQDSGELFF | TGTGCCAGCTCGCCCGCACTCCAGGATTCCGGGGAGCTGTTTTTT | NA | TRBJ2-2 | NA | TRBV18
CSAGRQRNTGELFF | TGCAGTGCTGGGAGACAGCGGAACACCGGGGAGCTGTTTTTT | NA | TRBJ2-2 | NA | TRBV20-1
CAWSLNTEAFF | TGTGCCTGGAGCCTGAACACTGAAGCTTTCTTT | NA | TRBJ1-1 | few | TRBV30
CSAIKQGAGANVLTF | TGCAGTGCTATTAAACAGGGGGCTGGGGCCAACGTCCTGACTTTC | TRBD1 | TRBJ2-6 | NA | TRBV20-1
CATSAPGELFF | TGTGCCACCAGTGCACCCGGGGAGCTGTTTTTT | NA | TRBJ2-2 | NA | TRBV24-1
CASSVDPKTTDTQYF | TGTGCCAGCAGCGTAGATCCCAAAACCACAGATACGCAGTATTTT | NA | TRBJ2-3 | once | TRBV9
CASSPRRGAGYTF | TGTGCCAGCAGCCCCCGGCGCGGGGCTGGCTACACCTTC | NA | TRBJ1-2 | NA | TRBV3-1
CASSSPREMNTEAFF | TGTGCCAGCAGCTCTCCAAGGGAGATGAACACTGAAGCTTTCTTT | NA | TRBJ1-1 | few | TRBV12-3/TRBV12-4
CASSSLGQGLYNEQFF | TGTGCCAGCAGTTCTTTAGGACAGGGATTATACAATGAGCAGTTCTTC | TRBD1 | TRBJ2-1 | NA | TRBV6-9
CATSEGQWGAQYF | TGTGCCACCAGTGAGGGGCAGTGGGGGGCCCAGTACTTC | NA | TRBJ2-5 | NA | TRBV24-1
CASRPDRATEAFF | TGTGCCAGCAGGCCGGACAGGGCCACTGAAGCTTTCTTT | TRBD1 | TRBJ1-1 | NA | TRBV12-3/TRBV12-4
CASSLTSTSQGEQFF | TGTGCCAGCTCCCTCACCTCGACTAGTCAGGGTGAGCAGTTCTTC | NA | TRBJ2-1 | NA | TRBV18
CAISENPAGEQYF | TGTGCCATCAGTGAGAATCCCGCGGGTGAGCAGTACTTC | NA | TRBJ2-7 | once | TRBV10-3
CAWARVNNSPLHF | TGTGCCTGGGCCAGGGTCAATAATTCACCCCTCCACTTT | NA | TRBJ1-6 | NA | TRBV30
CASSPPSNYGYTF | TGTGCCAGCTCACCACCAAGTAACTATGGCTACACCTTC | NA | TRBJ1-2 | NA | TRBV18
CASGRAGYNEQFF | TGTGCCAGCGGGAGGGCTGGATACAATGAGCAGTTCTTC | TRBD2 | TRBJ2-1 | NA | TRBV2
CASSSGPKGNTGELFF | TGTGCCAGCAGCTCCGGGCCAAAGGGGAACACCGGGGAGCTGTTTTTT | NA | TRBJ2-2 | once | TRBV7-9
CASSPGASGSTGSQFF | TGTGCCAGTTCTCCGGGGGCTAGCGGATCCACCGGGTCCCAGTTCTTC | NA | TRBJ2-1 | NA | TRBV6-2/TRBV6-3
CASSLFSASGADTQYF | TGCGCCAGCAGCTTGTTCTCTGCGTCCGGCGCAGATACGCAGTATTTT | NA | TRBJ2-3 | NA | TRBV5-1
CASSTRIEAFF | TGTGCCAGTAGTACCAGGATTGAAGCTTTCTTT | NA | TRBJ1-1 | NA | TRBV19
CASSFDPDRGSEQYF | TGTGCCAGCAGCTTCGACCCGGACAGGGGAAGCGAGCAGTACTTC | TRBD1 | TRBJ2-7 | NA | TRBV11-1
CASSGWAAGANVLTF | TGTGCCAGTAGTGGATGGGCAGCTGGGGCCAACGTCCTGACTTTC | NA | TRBJ2-6 | NA | TRBV19
CAWSPVLQGSSPGKNIQYF | TGTGCCTGGAGTCCAGTCCTGCAGGGATCCTCTCCTGGCAAAAACATTCAGTACTTC | NA | TRBJ2-4 | NA | TRBV30
CASSFRAPSDGYTF | TGCGCCAGCAGCTTCCGGGCTCCATCCGATGGCTACACCTTC | NA | TRBJ1-2 | once | TRBV5-1
CASSLTATGELFF | TGTGCCAGCAGCTTAACGGCCACCGGGGAGCTGTTTTTT | NA | TRBJ2-2 | NA | TRBV7-3
CASSFWSGGEEETQYF | TGTGCCAGCAGTTTCTGGTCGGGAGGGGAGGAAGAGACCCAGTACTTC | TRBD2 | TRBJ2-5 | NA | TRBV12-3/TRBV12-4